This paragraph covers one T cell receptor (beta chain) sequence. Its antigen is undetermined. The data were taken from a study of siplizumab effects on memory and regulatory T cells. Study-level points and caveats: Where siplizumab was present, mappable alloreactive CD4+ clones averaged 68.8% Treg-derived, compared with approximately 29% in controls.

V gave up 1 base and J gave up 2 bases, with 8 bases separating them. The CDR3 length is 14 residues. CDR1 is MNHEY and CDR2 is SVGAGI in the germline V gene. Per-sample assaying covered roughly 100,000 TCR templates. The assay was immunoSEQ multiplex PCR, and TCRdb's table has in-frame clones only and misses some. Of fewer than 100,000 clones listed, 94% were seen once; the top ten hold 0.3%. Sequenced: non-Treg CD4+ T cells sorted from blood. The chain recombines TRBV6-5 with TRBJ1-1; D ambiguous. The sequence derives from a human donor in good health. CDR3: CASSYYADNTEAFF. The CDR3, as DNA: TGTGCCAGCAGTTACTATGCAGATAACACTGAAGCTTTCTTT.